A selection of T cell receptor beta chains follows, all from one sample in a study of cytomegalovirus exposure and HLA in healthy donors. Here immunoSEQ multiplex PCR was the method, and the copy in TCRdb shows in-frame clones only, minus some. The sample comprises 100,000 to 150,000 clones, roughly 85% of which are singletons, and roughly 20% rests with the top ten. Input material: PBMCs. Receptor source: a man younger than 35 in good health and CMV-seropositive. The CDR3 runs from the conserved cysteine through the conserved F or W. D genes are given only for firm matches. Where a row states a size, it is once, few, many or the class of an expanded clone; other rows omit it.

V	D	J	size	CDR3	DNA
TRBV2	TRBD1	TRBJ1-1	.	CATSGTATTEAFF	TGTGCCACCTCGGGGACAGCCACCACTGAAGCTTTCTTT
TRBV19	.	TRBJ1-2	.	CASNAGGNSTF	TGTGCCAGTAATGCGGGGGGCAATTCCACCTTC
TRBV5-8	TRBD1	TRBJ1-2	.	CASSWDRASYGYTF	TGTGCCAGCAGCTGGGACAGGGCCAGTTATGGCTACACCTTC
TRBV6-5	TRBD1	TRBJ1-1	.	CASSPTGRGTEAFF	TGTGCCAGCAGTCCGACAGGGCGCGGCACTGAAGCTTTCTTT
TRBV5-1	.	TRBJ2-5	.	CASSVTGETQYF	TGCGCCAGCAGCGTTACCGGAGAGACCCAGTACTTC
TRBV23-1	TRBD1	TRBJ2-2	.	CASSRTGGENTGELFF	TGCGCCAGCAGCCGGACAGGGGGCGAGAACACCGGGGAGCTGTTTTTT
TRBV4-1	.	TRBJ2-4	.	CASSPTGLLAKNIQYF	TGCGCCAGCAGTCCGACAGGACTCTTAGCCAAAAACATTCAGTACTTC
TRBV30	.	TRBJ2-7	few	CAWEVAYEQYF	TGTGCCTGGGAGGTAGCCTACGAGCAGTACTTC
TRBV4-1	TRBD1	TRBJ1-4	.	CASSQGLSRDRVANEKLFF	TGCGCCAGCAGCCAAGGTCTTAGCCGGGACAGGGTTGCTAATGAAAAACTGTTTTTT
TRBV6-5	.	TRBJ1-1	.	CASSYVGGDTEAFF	TGTGCCAGCAGTTATGTAGGGGGTGACACTGAAGCTTTCTTT
TRBV30	.	TRBJ1-1	.	CAWSFGGRGEAFF	TGTGCCTGGAGTTTTGGTGGTAGGGGTGAAGCTTTCTTT
TRBV6-1	TRBD2	TRBJ2-1	.	CASSEPGLAYYEQFF	TGTGCCAGCAGTGAACCAGGACTAGCGTACTATGAGCAGTTCTTC
TRBV4-1	TRBD2	TRBJ2-7	.	CASSQDQLAGGYEQYF	TGCGCCAGCAGCCAAGATCAACTAGCGGGGGGATACGAGCAGTACTTC
TRBV29-1	.	TRBJ1-2	.	CSVARGGGGYTF	TGCAGCGTTGCCAGGGGCGGCGGCGGCTACACCTTC
TRBV7-8	TRBD2	TRBJ2-3	.	CASSLGLAGLTDTQYF	TGTGCCAGCAGCTTAGGACTAGCGGGTCTCACAGATACGCAGTATTTT
TRBV2	.	TRBJ1-2	.	CAQAGDTYGYTF	TGTGCCCAAGCTGGTGACACCTATGGCTACACCTTC
TRBV7-8	TRBD2	TRBJ2-3	few	CASSSSGGRTDTQYF	TGTGCCAGCAGCTCCAGCGGGGGCCGCACAGATACGCAGTATTTT
TRBV29-1	TRBD2	TRBJ2-5	.	CSVEPGLAGPKETQYF	TGCAGCGTTGAACCGGGATTAGCGGGGCCCAAAGAGACCCAGTACTTC
TRBV25-1	.	TRBJ2-7	.	CASSENSKPRGCEQYF	TGTGCCAGCAGTGAAAACTCGAAACCCAGGGGTTGCGAGCAGTACTTC
TRBV4-1	.	TRBJ1-6	.	CASSPSRDTLNSPLHF	TGCGCCAGCAGCCCTAGCAGGGACACGCTGAATTCACCCCTCCACTTT
TRBV27	.	TRBJ1-6	.	CASSLRGAGYNSPLHF	TGTGCCAGCAGTTTACGGGGGGCTGGATATAATTCACCCCTCCACTTT
TRBV4-1	TRBD1	TRBJ1-2	.	CASSQTGDGYTF	TGCGCCAGCAGCCAAACAGGGGACGGCTACACCTTC
TRBV7-9	.	TRBJ2-7	.	CASSLGGISYEQYF	TGTGCCAGCAGCTTAGGAGGGATCTCCTACGAGCAGTACTTC
TRBV2	.	TRBJ2-7	.	CASSATGTTYEQYF	TGTGCCAGCAGCGCGACAGGAACTACCTACGAGCAGTACTTC
TRBV7-2	.	TRBJ1-5	few	CASSFEVFPQHF	TGTGCCAGCAGCTTCGAGGTTTTCCCCCAGCATTTT
TRBV9	.	TRBJ2-3	.	CASSSTDTQYF	TGTGCCAGCTCGAGCACAGATACGCAGTATTTT
TRBV6-1	.	TRBJ1-3	few	CASSEGPSSGNTIYF	TGTGCCAGCAGTGAAGGCCCCAGCTCTGGAAACACCATATATTTT
TRBV27	.	TRBJ2-1	.	CASSALQGYNEQFF	TGTGCCAGCAGTGCGCTACAGGGATACAATGAGCAGTTCTTC
TRBV5-1	.	TRBJ1-2	.	CASSLQGYGYTF	TGCGCCAGCAGCTTACAGGGTTATGGCTACACCTTC
TRBV5-4	TRBD2	TRBJ2-1	once	CASSLVGLRGGYNEQFF	TGTGCCAGCAGCTTGGTCGGGTTGCGGGGGGGCTACAATGAGCAGTTCTTC
TRBV18	TRBD1	TRBJ1-4	.	CASSPDREEKLFF	TGTGCCAGCTCACCGGACAGGGAGGAAAAACTGTTTTTT
TRBV7-9	TRBD2	TRBJ2-1	.	CASSGRLAGDYNEQFF	TGTGCCAGCAGCGGGCGACTAGCGGGGGATTACAATGAGCAGTTCTTC
TRBV19	.	TRBJ1-5	.	CASSILEGSNQPQHF	TGTGCCAGTAGTATACTAGAGGGATCGAATCAGCCCCAGCATTTT
TRBV2	TRBD1	TRBJ2-7	.	CASSETGQSSYEQYF	TGTGCCAGCAGTGAGACAGGGCAGAGCTCCTACGAGCAGTACTTC
TRBV10-3	TRBD1	TRBJ1-2	.	CASRTGVEGYTF	TGTGCCAGTAGAACAGGGGTTGAAGGCTACACCTTC
TRBV6-1	TRBD1	TRBJ1-2	.	CASSPTGVEGYTF	TGTGCCAGCAGTCCGACAGGGGTGGAGGGCTACACCTTC
TRBV5-6	.	TRBJ1-1	.	CASSWGRTVNTEAFF	TGTGCCAGCAGCTGGGGGAGGACGGTGAACACTGAAGCTTTCTTT
TRBV19	.	TRBJ1-5	.	CASSLTGNQPQHF	TGTGCCAGTAGTCTGACAGGCAATCAGCCCCAGCATTTT
TRBV19	.	TRBJ1-4	.	CASSIGAQGTNEKLFF	TGTGCCAGTAGTATAGGAGCGCAGGGGACTAATGAAAAACTGTTTTTT
TRBV6-5	.	TRBJ1-2	.	CASSLLASTGKGYTF	TGTGCCAGCAGTTTACTCGCTTCTACAGGGAAGGGCTACACCTTC
TRBV6-5	TRBD1	TRBJ1-2	.	CASSYLGQGSGYTF	TGTGCCAGCAGTTACCTCGGACAGGGGAGTGGCTACACCTTC
TRBV19	TRBD1	TRBJ1-1	.	CACHRGNTEAFF	TGTGCCTGTCACAGGGGGAACACTGAAGCTTTCTTT
TRBV30	TRBD2	TRBJ2-7	.	CAWSVSGTEQYF	TGTGCCTGGAGTGTAAGCGGGACCGAGCAGTACTTC
TRBV27	.	TRBJ1-6	.	CASSRDKSSYNSPLHF	TGTGCCAGCAGTAGGGACAAGAGCTCCTATAATTCACCCCTCCACTTT
TRBV6-6	.	TRBJ1-1	.	CASSYSTAKETAFF	TGTGCCAGCAGTTACTCGACCGCTAAGGAGACGGCTTTCTTT
TRBV6-6	.	TRBJ2-5	.	CASSFPSQETQYF	TGTGCCAGCAGTTTTCCTAGTCAAGAGACCCAGTACTTC
TRBV6-6	TRBD1	TRBJ1-5	.	CASMFGTAEGNQPQHF	TGTGCCAGCATGTTTGGGACAGCTGAGGGCAATCAGCCCCAGCATTTT
TRBV21-1	.	TRBJ1-6	once	CASSRSGRIVCAYNSPLHF	TGTGCCAGCAGCCGCTCAGGGCGGATAGTTTGCGCCTATAATTCACCCCTCCACTTT
TRBV7-9	TRBD1	TRBJ2-7	.	CASSLAGTDEQYF	TGTGCCAGCAGCTTAGCCGGGACAGACGAGCAGTACTTC
TRBV5-6	TRBD1	TRBJ1-1	few	CASSSSTGKDGTEAFF	TGTGCCAGCAGCTCTTCGACAGGGAAGGATGGCACTGAAGCTTTCTTT
TRBV2	.	TRBJ2-6	.	CATLRGGSGANVLTF	TGTGCCACCCTCCGAGGGGGCTCTGGGGCCAACGTCCTGACTTTC
TRBV25-1	.	TRBJ2-1	.	CASGGLSYNEQFF	TGTGCCAGCGGGGGACTCTCCTACAATGAGCAGTTCTTC
TRBV5-1	TRBD1	TRBJ2-1	.	CASSFLTGGNEQFF	TGCGCCAGCAGCTTTCTGACAGGGGGGAATGAGCAGTTCTTC
TRBV7-9	TRBD1	TRBJ1-1	.	CASSVPRQGADTEAFF	TGTGCCAGCAGCGTACCCCGCCAGGGGGCCGACACTGAAGCTTTCTTT
TRBV6-6	TRBD1	TRBJ2-5	few	CASQTGGEETQYF	TGTGCCAGCCAAACAGGGGGCGAAGAGACCCAGTACTTC
TRBV7-2	.	TRBJ1-4	.	CASSTPGSGANEKLFF	TGTGCCAGCAGCACCCCCGGTTCAGGGGCTAATGAAAAACTGTTTTTT
TRBV19	.	TRBJ1-6	.	CASSNEEYSPLHF	TGTGCCAGTAGTAATGAGGAGTATTCACCCCTCCACTTT